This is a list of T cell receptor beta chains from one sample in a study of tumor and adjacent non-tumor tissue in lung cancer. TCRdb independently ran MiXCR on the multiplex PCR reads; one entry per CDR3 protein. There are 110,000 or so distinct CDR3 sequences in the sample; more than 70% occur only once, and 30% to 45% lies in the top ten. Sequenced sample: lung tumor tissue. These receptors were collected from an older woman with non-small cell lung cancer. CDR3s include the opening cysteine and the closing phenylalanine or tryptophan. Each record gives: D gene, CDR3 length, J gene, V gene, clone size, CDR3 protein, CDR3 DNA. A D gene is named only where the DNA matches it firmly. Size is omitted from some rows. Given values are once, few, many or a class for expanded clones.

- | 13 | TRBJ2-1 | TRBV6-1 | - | CASKPVLNNEQFF | TGTGCCAGTAAACCGGTACTGAACAATGAGCAGTTCTTC
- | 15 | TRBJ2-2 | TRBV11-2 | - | CTSSRDKGHTGELFF | TGTACCAGCAGCCGGGACAAGGGGCACACCGGGGAGCTGTTTTTT
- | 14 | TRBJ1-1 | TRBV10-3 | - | CAISDGTGGEQALF | TGTGCCATCAGTGATGGGACTGGAGGTGAGCAAGCTTTATTT
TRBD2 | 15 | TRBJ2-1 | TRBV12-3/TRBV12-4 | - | CDSSFSGGRSNEQLF | TGTGACAGCAGTTTCTCCGGCGGGAGGAGCAATGAGCAGCTCTTC
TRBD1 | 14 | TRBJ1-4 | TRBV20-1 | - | CSARGQGLNEKLFF | TGCAGTGCTAGGGGACAGGGGCTAAATGAAAAACTGTTTTTT
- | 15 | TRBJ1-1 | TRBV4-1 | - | CASSQKTAMSTEAFF | TGCGCCAGCAGCCAGAAGACAGCTATGAGCACTGAAGCTTTCTTT
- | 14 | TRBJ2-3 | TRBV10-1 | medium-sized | CASSESIGSNRIYF | TGCGCCAGCAGTGAGTCAATAGGCTCGAATAGGATATATTTT
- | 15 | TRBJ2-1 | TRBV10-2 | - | CANSGGTPSYHEQFF | TGCGCCAACAGTGGAGGGACTCCCTCCTACCATGAGCAGTTCTTC
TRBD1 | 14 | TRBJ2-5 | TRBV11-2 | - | CASSVMTGSETQYF | TGTGCCAGCAGCGTCATGACAGGGAGTGAGACCCAGTACTTC
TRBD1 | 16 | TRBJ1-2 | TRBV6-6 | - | CASSFQGQAVNYGYTF | TGTGCCAGCAGTTTTCAGGGACAGGCCGTTAACTATGGTTACACCTTC
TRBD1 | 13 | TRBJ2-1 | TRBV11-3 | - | CTSSLVGQGDPFF | TGTACCAGTAGCTTAGTGGGGCAGGGGGATCCGTTCTTC
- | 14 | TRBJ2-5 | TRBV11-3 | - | CSNSSGADQETQYF | TGTTCCAACAGCTCGGGGGCAGATCAAGAGACCCAGTACTTC
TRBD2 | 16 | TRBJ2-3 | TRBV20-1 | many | CSALPSFRGVTDTQYF | TGCAGTGCTCTACCGAGCTTCCGGGGGGTCACAGATACGCAGTATTTT
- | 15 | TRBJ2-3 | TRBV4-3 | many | CASSNGLTGTDTQYF | TGCGCCAGCAGCAACGGACTAACGGGCACAGATACGCAGTATTTT
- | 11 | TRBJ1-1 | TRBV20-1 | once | CSASAGGDAFF | TGCAGTGCTAGCGCTGGGGGTGATGCATTCTTT
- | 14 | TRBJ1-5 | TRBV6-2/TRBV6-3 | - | CVSRCGGQGQPQHF | TGTGTCAGCAGATGTGGAGGGCAGGGTCAGCCCCAGCATTTT
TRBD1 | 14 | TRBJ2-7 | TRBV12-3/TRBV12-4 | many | CASARLGQTYEQYF | TGTGCCAGCGCTAGGTTGGGACAGACTTACGAGCAGTACTTC
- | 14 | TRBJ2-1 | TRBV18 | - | CACSAGLRSDQQFF | TGTGCCTGCTCAGCCGGACTACGGAGCGATCAGCAGTTCTTC
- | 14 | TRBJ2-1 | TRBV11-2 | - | CASSLGTGYNEQFF | TGTGCCAGCAGCTTAGGAACAGGGTACAATGAGCAGTTCTTC
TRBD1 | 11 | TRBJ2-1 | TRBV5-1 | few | CASYTGGEQFF | TGCGCCAGCTACACAGGGGGTGAGCAGTTCTTC
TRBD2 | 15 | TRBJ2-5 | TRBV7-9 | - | CASNSNLAGEQTQYF | TGTGCCAGCAACTCAAACCTAGCGGGGGAACAGACCCAGTACTTC
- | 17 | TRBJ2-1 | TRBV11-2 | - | CASSLVRQTSSYNVQFF | TGTGCCAGCAGCCTGGTGAGACAGACCAGCTCCTACAATGTGCAGTTCTTC
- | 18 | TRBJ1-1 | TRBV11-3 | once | CASNLIGPPGRMSTVAFF | TGTGCCAGCAACTTAATTGGGCCGCCGGGACGGATGAGCACTGTAGCTTTCTTT
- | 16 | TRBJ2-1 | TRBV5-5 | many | CASSGHMAGSYNEQFF | TGTGCCAGCAGCGGACACATGGCAGGGTCCTACAATGAGCAGTTCTTC
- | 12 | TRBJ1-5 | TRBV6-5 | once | CASLTGSQPQQF | TGTGCCAGCCTAACAGGGTCACAGCCCCAGCAATTT
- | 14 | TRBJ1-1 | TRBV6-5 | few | CAIQATQGGAEAFF | TGTGCCATCCAGGCCACACAGGGAGGCGCTGAAGCTTTCTTT
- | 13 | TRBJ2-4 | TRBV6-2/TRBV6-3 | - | CASSYNVRNIQYF | TGTGCCAGCAGTTACAATGTCCGAAACATTCAGTACTTC
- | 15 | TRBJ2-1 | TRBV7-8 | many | CASSLGGGPFNEQFF | TGTGCCAGCAGCTTAGGGGGGGGGCCTTTCAATGAGCAGTTCTTC
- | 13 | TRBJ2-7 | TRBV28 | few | CASRDSLTYEQYF | TGTGCCAGCAGGGACTCACTAACCTACGAGCAGTACTTC
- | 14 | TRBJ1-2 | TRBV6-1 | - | CASSGQEHINGYTF | TGTGCCAGCAGTGGACAGGAGCATATAAACGGCTACACCTTC
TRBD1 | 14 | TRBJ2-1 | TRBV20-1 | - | CSVQGQGGFNEQFF | TGCAGTGTACAAGGACAGGGAGGATTCAATGAGCAGTTCTTC
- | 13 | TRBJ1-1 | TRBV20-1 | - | CSVKTGGGTEAFF | TGCAGTGTTAAAACAGGAGGCGGGACTGAAGCTTTCTTT
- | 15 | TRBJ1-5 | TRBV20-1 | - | CSATSEHLSNQPQHF | TGCAGTGCTACTTCAGAACACCTCAGCAATCAGCCCCAGCATTTT
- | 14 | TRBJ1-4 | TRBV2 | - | CASSDQAVEEKLFF | TGTGCTAGCAGTGACCAGGCCGTGGAGGAAAAACTGTTTTTT
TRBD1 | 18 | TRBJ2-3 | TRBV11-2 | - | CASSSLRQGAGRTDTQYF | TGTGCCAGCAGCTCCCTGCGACAGGGGGCTGGACGCACAGATACGCAGTATTTT
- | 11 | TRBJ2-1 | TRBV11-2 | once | CASSQGRWEFF | TGTGCCAGCAGCCAAGGGAGGTGGGAGTTCTTC
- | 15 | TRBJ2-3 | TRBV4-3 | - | CANSGTGGHTNTQYF | TGCGCCAACAGTGGGACGGGGGGACACACAAATACGCAGTATTTT
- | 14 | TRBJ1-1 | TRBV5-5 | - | CASSPVGAHTEALF | TGTGCGAGCAGCCCGGTAGGGGCGCACACTGAAGCTCTCTTT
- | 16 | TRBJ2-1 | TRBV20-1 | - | CSATLQGGSFYSEQFF | TGCAGTGCTACACTCCAAGGGGGATCATTCTACAGTGAGCAGTTCTTC
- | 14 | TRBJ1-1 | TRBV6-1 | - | CANTRWAGNTEAFF | TGTGCCAACACACGATGGGCAGGGAACACTGAAGCTTTCTTC
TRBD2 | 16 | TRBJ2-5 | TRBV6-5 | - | CVSRGSQTCGRATQYF | TGTGTCAGCAGGGGCAGCCAGACTTGCGGGAGGGCGACCCAGTACTTC
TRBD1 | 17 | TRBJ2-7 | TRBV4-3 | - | CASSKRIPGQGAGEQYF | TGCGCCAGCAGCAAACGCATTCCGGGACAGGGGGCCGGTGAGCAGTACTTC
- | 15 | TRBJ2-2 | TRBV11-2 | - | CASNSIALDTGELFF | TGTGCCAGCAACTCCATAGCGCTAGACACCGGGGAGCTGTTTTTT
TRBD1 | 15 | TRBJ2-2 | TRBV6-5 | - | CASSPDRVDTGELLF | TGTGCCAGCAGCCCCGACAGGGTTGACACCGGGGAGCTATTATTT
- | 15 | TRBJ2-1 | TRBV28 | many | CASSFIVGSRDEQFF | TGTGCCAGCAGTTTTATTGTAGGGAGTCGGGATGAGCAGTTCTTC
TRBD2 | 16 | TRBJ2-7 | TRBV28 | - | CATTPDRASGSYEQYF | TGTGCCACCACTCCAGATCGAGCTAGCGGTTCCTACGAGCAGTACTTC
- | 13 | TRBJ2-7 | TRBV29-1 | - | CSVVGMAAYEQYF | TGCAGCGTTGTGGGCATGGCCGCCTACGAGCAATACTTC
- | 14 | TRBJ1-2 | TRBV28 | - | CASSSRLDRYGYTF | TGTGCCAGCAGTTCAAGGCTGGATCGCTATGGCTACACCTTC
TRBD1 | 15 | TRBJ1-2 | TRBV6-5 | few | CVSMPTGESNNGYTF | TGTGTCAGCATGCCAACAGGGGAATCGAACAATGGCTACACCTTC
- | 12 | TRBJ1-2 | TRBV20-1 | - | CSARTSNYGHTF | TGCAGTGCTAGAACTTCTAACTATGGCCACACCTTC